This TCR beta chain was recorded in a study of a mutant IDH1 vaccine in newly diagnosed glioma. About the study: Earlier care involved radiotherapy, temozolomide, or both, and the majority received both. At week 47 came visit V13, while visit V12 had come at week 35.

A remark on this clone: Its specificity is not known.

CDR3 length equals 15 residues. CDR1 LNHDA and CDR2 SQIVND come from the germline V gene (reference sequence). V lost 3 bases to trimming and J lost 6 bases, with 15 bases between them. Using immunoSEQ multiplex PCR, the repertoire was profiled, and TCRdb retains in-frame clones only, with some absent. Among about 32,000 clones, around 80% were seen once, and the ten largest hold 3% to 4%. Documented time point: week 35, safety follow-up. With topical imiquimod, each dose of the vaccine consisted of 300 ug of mutant IDH1 20-mer peptide. Newly diagnosed WHO grade 3 or 4 IDH1-mutant, ATRX-lost astrocytomas were identified in the donors.

This material consisted of PBMCs, taken from a glioma patient whose treatment included an IDH1 peptide vaccine. This TCR was recovered from a middle-aged man with glioma. Some clones in this sample may be carry-over from other donors' samples. The chain is built from TRBV19 and TRBJ1-5; a weak D match, TRBD1 (6 bases). DNA for the CDR3: TGTGCCAGTAGTATCCCAGGGGTCATCAGTCAGCCCCAGCATTTT. Encoded protein: CASSIPGVISQPQHF.